This paragraph reports one TCR beta chain. Run at survey level, the immunoSEQ assay was version v3.0. Here immunoSEQ multiplex PCR was the method, and the copy in TCRdb shows in-frame clones only, minus some. The table shows 20,000 to 25,000 clones, with around 81% occurring only once. Germline values: CDR1 SEHNR, CDR2 FQNEAQ (reference sequence). This CDR3 is built from 13 residues. V was pared by 5 bases and J by 7 bases, with 9 bases between. The data are from a study of long-term antiretroviral therapy in people with HIV. The input for sequencing was unsorted PBMCs, taken 0.1 years before starting antiretroviral therapy. The chain joins TRBV7-9 to TRBJ1-6; D unresolved. The sequence came from a man between 35 and 55 years old with HIV. The CDR3 DNA sequence: TGTGCCAGCAGCCTAAACGGGAATTCACCCCTCCACTTT. This translates into CASSLNGNSPLHF.